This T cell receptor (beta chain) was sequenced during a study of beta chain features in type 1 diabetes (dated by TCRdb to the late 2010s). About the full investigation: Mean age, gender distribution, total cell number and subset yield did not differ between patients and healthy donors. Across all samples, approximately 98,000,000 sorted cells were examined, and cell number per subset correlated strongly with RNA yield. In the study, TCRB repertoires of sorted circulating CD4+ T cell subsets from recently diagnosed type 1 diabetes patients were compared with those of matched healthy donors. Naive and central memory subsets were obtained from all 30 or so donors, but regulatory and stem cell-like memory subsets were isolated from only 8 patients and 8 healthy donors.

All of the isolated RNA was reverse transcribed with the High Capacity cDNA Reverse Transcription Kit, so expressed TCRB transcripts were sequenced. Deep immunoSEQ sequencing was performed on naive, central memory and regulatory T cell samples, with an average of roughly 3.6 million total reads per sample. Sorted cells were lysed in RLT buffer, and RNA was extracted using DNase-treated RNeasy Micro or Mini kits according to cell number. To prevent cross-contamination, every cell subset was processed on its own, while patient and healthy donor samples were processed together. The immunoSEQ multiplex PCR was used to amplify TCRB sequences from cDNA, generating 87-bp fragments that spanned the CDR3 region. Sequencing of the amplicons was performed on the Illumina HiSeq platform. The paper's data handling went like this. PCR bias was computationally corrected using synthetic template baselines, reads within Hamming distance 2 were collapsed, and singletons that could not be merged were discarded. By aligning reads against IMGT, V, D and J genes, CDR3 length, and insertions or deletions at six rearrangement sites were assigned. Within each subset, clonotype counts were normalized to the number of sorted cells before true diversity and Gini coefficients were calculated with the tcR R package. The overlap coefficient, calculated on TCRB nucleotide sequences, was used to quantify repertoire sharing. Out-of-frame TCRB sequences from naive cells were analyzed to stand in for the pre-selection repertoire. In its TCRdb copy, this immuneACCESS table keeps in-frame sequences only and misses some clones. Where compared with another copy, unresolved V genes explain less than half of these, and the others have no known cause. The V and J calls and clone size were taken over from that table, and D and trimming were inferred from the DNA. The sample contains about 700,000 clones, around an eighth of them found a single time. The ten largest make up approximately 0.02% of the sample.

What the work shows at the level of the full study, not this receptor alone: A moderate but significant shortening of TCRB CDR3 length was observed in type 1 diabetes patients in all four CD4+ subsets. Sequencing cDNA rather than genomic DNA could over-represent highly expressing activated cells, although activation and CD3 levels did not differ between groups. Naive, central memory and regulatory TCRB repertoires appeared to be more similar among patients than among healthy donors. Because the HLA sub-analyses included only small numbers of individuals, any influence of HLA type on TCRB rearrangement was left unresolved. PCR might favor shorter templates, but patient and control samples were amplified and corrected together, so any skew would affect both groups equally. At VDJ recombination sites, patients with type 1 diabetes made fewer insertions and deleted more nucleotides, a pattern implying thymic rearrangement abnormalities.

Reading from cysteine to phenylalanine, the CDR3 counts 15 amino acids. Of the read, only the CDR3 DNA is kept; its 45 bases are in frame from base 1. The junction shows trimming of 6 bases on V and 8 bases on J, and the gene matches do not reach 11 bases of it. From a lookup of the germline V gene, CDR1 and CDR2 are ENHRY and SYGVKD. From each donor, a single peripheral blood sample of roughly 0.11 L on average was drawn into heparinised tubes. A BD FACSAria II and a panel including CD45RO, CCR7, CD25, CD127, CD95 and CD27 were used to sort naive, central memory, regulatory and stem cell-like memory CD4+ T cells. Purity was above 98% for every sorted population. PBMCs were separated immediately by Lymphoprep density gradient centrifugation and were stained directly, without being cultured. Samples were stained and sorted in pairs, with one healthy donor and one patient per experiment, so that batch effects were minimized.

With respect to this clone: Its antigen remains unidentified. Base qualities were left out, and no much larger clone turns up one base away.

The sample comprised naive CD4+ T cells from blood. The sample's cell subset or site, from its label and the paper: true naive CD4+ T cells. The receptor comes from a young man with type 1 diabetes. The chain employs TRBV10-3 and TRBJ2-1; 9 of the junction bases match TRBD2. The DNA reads TGTGCCATCAGCCTCGTGGTAGCGGGGGCCCATGAGCAGTTCTTC. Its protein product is CAISLVVAGAHEQFF.